Presented here are 24 T cell receptor beta chains from one specimen sequenced in a study of T cell responses to AZD1222 COVID-19 vaccine. Measured with immunoSEQ multiplex PCR; TCRdb has only the in-frame clones, and not every one. The repertoire consists of approximately 130,000 clones, with around 90% occurring once and the leading ten covering over 5%. This material consisted of peripheral blood, taken 28 days after the second AZD1222 dose. All receptors derive from an adult who received the AZD1222 COVID-19 vaccine.

The chain is built from TRBV5-1 and TRBJ1-4; TRBD1 matches at 10 bases. CDR3 length: 16 residues. CDR1 and CDR2 from the germline V gene are SGHRS and YFSETQ. J was trimmed by 7 bases and V by 2 bases; bases with no gene match: 8. CDR3 protein: CASSLGDRGLFEKLFF. CDR3 sequence (DNA): TGCGCCAGCAGCTTAGGCGACAGGGGGCTATTTGAAAAACTGTTTTTT.

The J gene is TRBJ1-4, the V gene TRBV3-1 (or the pseudogene TRBV3-2); tentatively, D is TRBD1 (6 bases). This CDR3 comprises 16 residues. Germline CDR1 LGHDT, CDR2 YNNKEL (reference sequence). V lost 4 bases and J lost 4, with 16 bases in between. The CDR3 nucleotides are TGTGCCAGCAGCCGGGGGAACACAGGGAATAATGAAAAACTGTTTTTT. Protein product: CASSRGNTGNNEKLFF.

The chain has TRBV2 and TRBJ2-7, with 7 nucleotides matching TRBD1. This CDR3 comprises 15 residues. Trimming removed 6 bases from V and 4 bases from J; junction bases left unmatched: 12. Germline V lookup: CDR1 SNHLY, CDR2 FYNNEI. Here the CDR3 DNA reads TGTGCCAGCAGGAGGGAAGGGGGCGAGGGATACGAGCAGTACTTC. This sequence encodes CASRREGGEGYEQYF.

The rearrangement joins TRBV5-4 to TRBJ1-2; D possibly corresponds to TRBD1 (6 bases). The CDR3 is 13 residues long. V lost 1 base to trimming and J lost 4 bases, with 8 bases between them. The germline gives CDR1 SGHNT, CDR2 YYREEE (reference sequence). CDR3 in amino acids: CASSLRGPYGYTF. CDR3 coding DNA: TGTGCCAGCAGCTTGCGGGGGCCCTATGGCTACACCTTC.

This chain connects TRBV25-1 to TRBJ1-1; TRBD1 aligns across 10 bases. The CDR3 spans 14 residues. From germline, CDR1 is MGHDK and CDR2 SYGVNS. V shed 9 bases, J shed 7 bases, and the junction held 11 bases outside the gene matches. The CDR3 is CASRQGALGDEAFF. CDR3 in DNA: TGTGCCAGTAGACAGGGGGCGCTGGGCGATGAAGCTTTCTTT.

This rearrangement joins TRBV28 to TRBJ2-2; 10 bases are a match to TRBD1. CDR3 length: 17 residues. CDR1 and CDR2 from the germline V gene are MDHEN and SYDVKM. Trimming at V came to 7 bases and at J to 7 bases, leaving 15 bases not matched to a gene. CDR3 in DNA: TGTGCCAGCAACTCCGCGGGACAGGGGCTTGAGGTCGGGGAGCTGTTTTTT. Its protein product is CASNSAGQGLEVGELFF.

The V gene is TRBV30, the J gene TRBJ1-2; D is unclear. Germline V CDR1 and CDR2: GTSNPN, SVGIG (reference sequence). This CDR3 is 15 amino acids long. The V and J ends lost 0 bases and 2 bases respectively, with 13 bases between them. In DNA, the CDR3 is TGTGCCTGGAGTGTATTATTTGCCTCGAACTATGGCTACACCTTC. Amino acids: CAWSVLFASNYGYTF.

CDR3 nucleotide sequence: TGCGCCAGCAGCCAAGATCGGCGCCTAGAATACAATGAGCAGTTCTTC. Amino acids: CASSQDRRLEYNEQFF. The rearrangement joins TRBV4-3 to TRBJ2-1; the D is unclear. V was trimmed by 0 bases and J by 4 bases, leaving 13 bases between them. The CDR3 has 16 residues. In germline, CDR1 is LGHNA, CDR2 YSLEER.

The chain couples TRBV3-1 (or the pseudogene TRBV3-2) to TRBJ2-5, with a weak D call TRBD2 (6 bases). Germline CDR1 and CDR2: LGHDT and YNNKEL (reference sequence). CDR3 size: 12 residues. Trimming removed 8 bases at V and 2 bases at J, with 9 bases between. The CDR3 DNA reads TGTGCCAGCTGGGGGGTTCAAGAGACCCAGTACTTC. This gives the protein CASWGVQETQYF.

This clone was detected once. The J gene is TRBJ2-1, the V gene TRBV7-8; D remains ambiguous. This CDR3 region has 15 residues. Trimming pared 2 bases from V and 4 bases from J, leaving 12 bases between. The V gene's germline CDR1 is SGHVS and CDR2 FQNEAQ. The CDR3: CASSLTWPLYNEQFF. Written as DNA, the CDR3 is TGTGCCAGCAGCTTAACGTGGCCCCTTTACAATGAGCAGTTCTTC.

The rearrangement links TRBV28 to TRBJ1-5; possible D gene TRBD1, 5 bases. The germline gives CDR1 MDHEN, CDR2 SYDVKM. Trimming left V 7 bases short and J 7 bases short, with 20 bases between. This CDR3 comprises 15 residues. CDR3 nucleotides: TGTGCCAGCAACCCCGGGCCGGGAGGGGAACAGCCCCAGCATTTT. Translating gives CASNPGPGGEQPQHF.

This clone showed up just a few times. This chain links TRBV5-4 with TRBJ2-1, with D unclear. Per germline, CDR1 SGHNT and CDR2 YYREEE (reference sequence). V lost 2 bases to trimming and J lost 3 bases, with 9 bases between them. This CDR3 spans 14 amino acids. For the CDR3, the DNA is TGTGCCAGCAGCTTCGACACCAACTACAATGAGCAGTTCTTC. Translation: CASSFDTNYNEQFF.

The chain uses TRBV3-1 (or the pseudogene TRBV3-2) and TRBJ2-1; tentative D call: TRBD2 (7 bases). Per germline, CDR1 LGHDT and CDR2 YNNKEL (reference sequence). Trimming took 1 base from V and 7 from J, leaving 14 bases between them. The CDR3 loop spans 15 amino acids. DNA of the CDR3: TGTGCCAGCAGCCAAGCTGGGGGGGCTTCTAATGAGCAGTTCTTC. Translated: CASSQAGGASNEQFF.

V gene TRBV7-2 combines with J gene TRBJ2-1; weak D call: TRBD1 (6 bases). The CDR3 has 15 residues. Germline V gene data show CDR1 as SGHTA and CDR2 as FQGNSA. V was cut by 4 bases and J by 1 base, with 11 bases left in between. The CDR3 protein is CASSSDRPSYNEQFF. CDR3 sequence (DNA): TGTGCCAGCAGCTCTGACAGGCCGTCCTACAATGAGCAGTTCTTC.

Written as DNA, the CDR3 is TGCAGCGTCCAGGGGGCGGATGGCTACACCTTC. As protein: CSVQGADGYTF. J is TRBJ1-2 and V is TRBV29-1; 8 positions agree with TRBD1. Germline V lookup: CDR1 SQVTM, CDR2 ANQGSEA. The CDR3 is made up of 11 amino acids. V shed 6 bases and J 6 bases; nucleotides not matched to a gene: 3.

This sequence joins TRBV7-6 and TRBJ1-4, with D possibly TRBD1 on 6 matching bases. This CDR3 is built from 14 residues. Germline V gene sequence: CDR1 SGHVS, CDR2 FNYEAQ. Trimming pared 5 bases from V and 4 bases from J, leaving 11 bases between. The CDR3 here is CASSLQGSNEKLFF. In nucleotides, the CDR3 is TGTGCCAGCAGCCTACAGGGTAGTAATGAAAAACTGTTTTTT. Based on the CDR3 plus reference TRBV7-6 and TRBJ1-4, the full variable domain is GAGVSQSPRYKVTKRGQDVALRCDPISGHVSLYWYRQALGQGPEFLTYFNYEAQQDKSGLPNDRFSAERPEGSISTLTIQRTEQRDSAMYRCASSLQGSNEKLFFGSGTQLSVL.

This clone was seen a handful of times. The chain has TRBV4-2 and TRBJ2-2; 8 bases agree with TRBD1. CDR3 length: 15 amino acids. With V trimmed by 4 bases and J by 4 bases, 5 bases remained unmatched. The germline gives CDR1 LGHNA, CDR2 YNFKEQ. The CDR3 sequence is CASSLGQGTTGELFF. CDR3 coding DNA: TGTGCCAGCAGCCTCGGACAGGGAACCACCGGGGAGCTGTTTTTT.

This clone was detected ten times or more. The chain couples TRBV21-1 to TRBJ2-1; TRBD2, the table's D call, lacks a check against the DNA. TRBV21-1 is a known pseudogene. CDR3 size: 19 residues. CDR3 coding DNA: TGTGCCAGCAGCAAAGGGGGACTGTATAGCGGGAGAGGGGACAATGAGCAGTTCTTC. Amino acids: CASSKGGLYSGRGDNEQFF.

This chain joins TRBV5-8 and TRBJ1-1; 7 bases align to TRBD1. The germline CDR1 and CDR2 sequences are SGHTS and YDEGEE. V was pared by 1 base and J by 2 bases, with 11 bases of the junction left unmatched. The CDR3 runs 17 residues. The CDR3 nucleotides are TGTGCCAGCAGCTTGAGTTTCGGCAGGGGGAAAAACACTGAAGCTTTCTTT. This translates into CASSLSFGRGKNTEAFF.

The chain is built from TRBV7-8 and TRBJ1-2; D uncertain. The CDR3 length is 15 residues. V gave up 1 base and J gave up 0 bases, with 9 bases separating them. Per the germline V gene, CDR1 is SGHVS and CDR2 is FQNEAQ. The CDR3 DNA reads TGTGCCAGCAGCTTAGAGGCAGTTCCTAACTATGGCTACACCTTC. Protein: CASSLEAVPNYGYTF.

This clone was recorded only once. This chain joins TRBV18 and TRBJ2-3, with TRBD2 matching over 7 bases. Germline loops: CDR1 KGHSH, CDR2 LQKENI. This CDR3 is 14 amino acids long. Trimming removed 4 bases from V and 3 bases from J; junction bases left unmatched: 4. CDR3 sequence: CASSRASGTDTQYF. The DNA of the CDR3 is TGTGCCAGCTCACGGGCTAGCGGAACAGATACGCAGTATTTT.

The rearrangement links TRBV11-2 to TRBJ2-2, with D perhaps TRBD2 (5 bases). With 8 bases removed from V and 6 bases from J, the gap between germline ends came to 13 bases. Germline V CDR1 and CDR2: SGHAT, FQNNGV. CDR3 length: 13 amino acids. CDR3: CASGSIRAGELFF. For the CDR3, the DNA is TGTGCCAGCGGGAGCATCCGGGCCGGGGAGCTGTTTTTT.

The V gene is TRBV18, the J gene TRBJ2-5, with a weak D call TRBD1 (6 bases). Germline CDR1 and CDR2: KGHSH and LQKENI. Between the trimmed V and J ends, which lost 0 bases and 1 base, there was a span of 15 bases. The CDR3 runs to 17 residues. The CDR3 nucleotides read TGTGCCAGCTCACCACCCCGTCGGACAGCTCTCCAAGAGACCCAGTACTTC. Protein: CASSPPRRTALQETQYF.

The V gene is TRBV6-5, the J gene TRBJ2-3, with 9 bases fitting TRBD1. From germline, CDR1 is MNHEY and CDR2 SVGAGI. This CDR3 is built from 15 residues. Trimming cost V 6 bases and J 3 bases; bases outside gene matches: 7. CDR3 loop: CASRSGQGVTDTQYF. The CDR3 DNA sequence: TGTGCCAGCAGGTCGGGACAGGGTGTTACAGATACGCAGTATTTT.